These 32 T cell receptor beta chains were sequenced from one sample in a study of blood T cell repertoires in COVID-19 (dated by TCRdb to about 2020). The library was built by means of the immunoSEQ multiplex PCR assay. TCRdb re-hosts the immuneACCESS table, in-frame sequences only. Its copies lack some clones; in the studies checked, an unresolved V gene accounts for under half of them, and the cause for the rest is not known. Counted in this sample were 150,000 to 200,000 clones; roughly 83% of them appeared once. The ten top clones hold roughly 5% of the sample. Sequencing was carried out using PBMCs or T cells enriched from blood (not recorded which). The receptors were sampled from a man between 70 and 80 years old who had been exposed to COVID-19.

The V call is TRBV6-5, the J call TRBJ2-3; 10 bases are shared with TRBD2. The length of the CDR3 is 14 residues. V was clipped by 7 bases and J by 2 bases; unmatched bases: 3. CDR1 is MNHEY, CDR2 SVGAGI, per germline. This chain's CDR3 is CASNLAGATDTQYF. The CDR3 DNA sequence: TGTGCCAGCAACCTAGCGGGAGCCACAGATACGCAGTATTTT.

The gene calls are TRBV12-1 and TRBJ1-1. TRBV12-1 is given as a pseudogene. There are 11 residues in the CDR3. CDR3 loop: CATGENTEAFF. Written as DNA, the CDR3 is TGTGCGACGGGAGAGAACACTGAAGCTTTCTTT.

The CDR3 is CASRASGADTQYF. CDR3 DNA: TGCGCCAGCAGAGCTAGCGGGGCGGATACGCAGTATTTT. The chain has TRBV10-2 and TRBJ2-3, with 9 bases lining up with TRBD2. Germline trimming cut 6 bases from V and 6 bases from J; bases unmatched to any gene: 4. CDR3 size: 13 residues. Germline assignment: CDR1 WSHSY and CDR2 SAAADI.

The CDR3 DNA is TGTGCCAGCAGTGTACGTCTTGGGCTTCTATACGAGCAGTACTTC. Amino acids: CASSVRLGLLYEQYF. The V and J genes are TRBV2 and TRBJ2-7; D is uncertain. This CDR3 has 15 residues. Deletions cut 4 bases from V and 4 bases from J, with 17 bases between. CDR1 is SNHLY and CDR2 is FYNNEI in the germline V gene.

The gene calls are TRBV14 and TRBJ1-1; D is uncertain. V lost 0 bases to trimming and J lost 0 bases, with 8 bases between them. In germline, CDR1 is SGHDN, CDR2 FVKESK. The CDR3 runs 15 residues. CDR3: CASSQEIHMNTEAFF. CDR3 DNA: TGTGCCAGCAGCCAAGAGATACATATGAACACTGAAGCTTTCTTT.

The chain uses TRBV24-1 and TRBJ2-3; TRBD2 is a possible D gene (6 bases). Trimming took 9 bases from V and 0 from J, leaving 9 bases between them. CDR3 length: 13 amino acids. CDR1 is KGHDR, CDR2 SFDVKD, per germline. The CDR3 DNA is TGTGCCACCGGTGGGAGGAGCACAGATACGCAGTATTTT. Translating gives CATGGRSTDTQYF.

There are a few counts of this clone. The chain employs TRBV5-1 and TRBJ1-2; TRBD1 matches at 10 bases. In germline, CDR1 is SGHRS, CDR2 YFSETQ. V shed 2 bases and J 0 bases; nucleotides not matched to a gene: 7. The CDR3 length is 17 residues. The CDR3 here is CASSLGLGQGANYGYTF. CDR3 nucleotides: TGCGCCAGCAGCTTAGGGCTCGGACAGGGGGCTAACTATGGCTACACCTTC.

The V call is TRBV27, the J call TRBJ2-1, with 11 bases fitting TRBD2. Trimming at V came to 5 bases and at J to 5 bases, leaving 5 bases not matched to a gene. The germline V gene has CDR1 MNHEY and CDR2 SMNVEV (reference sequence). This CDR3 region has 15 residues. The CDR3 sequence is CASSHPGLADNEQFF. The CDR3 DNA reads TGTGCCAGCAGTCACCCGGGACTAGCGGACAATGAGCAGTTCTTC.

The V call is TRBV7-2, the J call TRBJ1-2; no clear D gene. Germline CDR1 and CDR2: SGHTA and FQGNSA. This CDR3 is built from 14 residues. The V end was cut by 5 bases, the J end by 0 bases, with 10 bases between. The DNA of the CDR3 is TGTGCCAGCAGCCCGAGAGGGTCTAACTATGGCTACACCTTC. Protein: CASSPRGSNYGYTF. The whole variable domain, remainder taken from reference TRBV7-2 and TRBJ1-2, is GAGVSQSPSNKVTEKGKDVELRCDPISGHTALYWYRQSLGQGLEFLIYFQGNSAPDKSGLPSDRFSAERTGGSVSTLTIQRTQQEDSAVYLCASSPRGSNYGYTFGSGTRLTVV.

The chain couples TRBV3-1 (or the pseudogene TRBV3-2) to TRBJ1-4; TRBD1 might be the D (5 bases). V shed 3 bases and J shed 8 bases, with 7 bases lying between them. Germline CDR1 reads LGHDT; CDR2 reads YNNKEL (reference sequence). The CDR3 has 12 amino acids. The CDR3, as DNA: TGTGCCAGCAGCCAGGGGGGAGAAAAACTGTTTTTT. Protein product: CASSQGGEKLFF.

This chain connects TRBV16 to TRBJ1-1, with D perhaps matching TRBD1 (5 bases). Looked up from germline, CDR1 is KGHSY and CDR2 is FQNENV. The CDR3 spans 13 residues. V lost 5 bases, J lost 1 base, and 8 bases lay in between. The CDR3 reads CASSDQGNTEAFF. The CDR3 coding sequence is TGTGCCAGCAGCGACCAGGGGAACACTGAAGCTTTCTTT.

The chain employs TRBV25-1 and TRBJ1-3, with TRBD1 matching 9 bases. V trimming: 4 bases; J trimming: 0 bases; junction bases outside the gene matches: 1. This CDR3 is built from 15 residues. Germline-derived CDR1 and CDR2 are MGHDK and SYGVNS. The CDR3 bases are TGTGCCAGCAGTGGGGACAGGGTCTCTGGAAACACCATATATTTT. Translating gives CASSGDRVSGNTIYF.

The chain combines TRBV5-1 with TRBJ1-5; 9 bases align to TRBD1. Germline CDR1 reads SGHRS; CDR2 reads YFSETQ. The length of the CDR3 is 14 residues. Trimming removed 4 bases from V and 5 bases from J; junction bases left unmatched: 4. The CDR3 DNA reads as TGCGCCAGCAGCCGGACAGGGGTCGATCAGCCCCAGCATTTT. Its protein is CASSRTGVDQPQHF.

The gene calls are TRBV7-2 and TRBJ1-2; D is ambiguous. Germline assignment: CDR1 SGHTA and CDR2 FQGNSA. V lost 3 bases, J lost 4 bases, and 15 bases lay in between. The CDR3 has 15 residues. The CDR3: CASSFKADTSYGYTF. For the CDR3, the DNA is TGTGCCAGCAGCTTTAAGGCGGATACCTCCTATGGCTACACCTTC. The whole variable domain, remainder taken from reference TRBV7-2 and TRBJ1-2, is GAGVSQSPSNKVTEKGKDVELRCDPISGHTALYWYRQSLGQGLEFLIYFQGNSAPDKSGLPSDRFSAERTGGSVSTLTIQRTQQEDSAVYLCASSFKADTSYGYTFGSGTRLTVV.

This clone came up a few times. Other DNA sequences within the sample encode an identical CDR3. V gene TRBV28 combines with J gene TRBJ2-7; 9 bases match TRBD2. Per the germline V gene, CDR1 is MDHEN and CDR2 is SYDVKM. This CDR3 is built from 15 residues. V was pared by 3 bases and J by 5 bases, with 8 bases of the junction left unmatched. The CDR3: CASSLESSGTDEQYF. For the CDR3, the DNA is TGTGCCAGCAGTTTGGAGTCTAGCGGGACCGACGAGCAGTACTTC.

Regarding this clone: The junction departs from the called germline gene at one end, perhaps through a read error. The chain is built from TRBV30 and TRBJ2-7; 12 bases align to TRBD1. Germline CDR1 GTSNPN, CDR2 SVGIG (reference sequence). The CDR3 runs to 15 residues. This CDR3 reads CAWSVLGTGGVPQNF. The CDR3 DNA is TGTGCCTGGAGTGTATTGGGGACAGGGGGCGTTCCGCAGAACTTC.

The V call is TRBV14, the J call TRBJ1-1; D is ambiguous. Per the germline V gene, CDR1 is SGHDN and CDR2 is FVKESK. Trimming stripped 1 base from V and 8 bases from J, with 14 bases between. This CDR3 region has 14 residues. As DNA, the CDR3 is TGTGCCAGCAGCCAAGTATCTCGAGGGTCAGAAGCTTTCTTT. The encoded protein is CASSQVSRGSEAFF.

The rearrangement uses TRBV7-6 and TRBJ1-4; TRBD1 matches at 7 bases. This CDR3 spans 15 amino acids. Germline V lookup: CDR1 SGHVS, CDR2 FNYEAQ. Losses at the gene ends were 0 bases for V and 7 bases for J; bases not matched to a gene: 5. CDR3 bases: TGTGCCAGCAGCTTAGCGACAGGGCGGGCTGAAAAACTGTTTTTT. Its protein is CASSLATGRAEKLFF.

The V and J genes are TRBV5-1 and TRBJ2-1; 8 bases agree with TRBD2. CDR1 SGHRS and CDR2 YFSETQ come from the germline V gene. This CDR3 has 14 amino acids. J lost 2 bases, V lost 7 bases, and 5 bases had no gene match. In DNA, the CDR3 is TGCGCCAGCTTCAGCGGGGGCGCCTACAATGAGCAGTTCTTC. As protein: CASFSGGAYNEQFF.

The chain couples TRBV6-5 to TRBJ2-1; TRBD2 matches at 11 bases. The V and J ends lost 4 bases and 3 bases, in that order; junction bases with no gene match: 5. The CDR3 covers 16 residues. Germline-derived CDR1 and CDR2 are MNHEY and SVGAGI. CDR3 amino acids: CASSSTSGRGYNEQFF. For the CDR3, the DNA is TGTGCCAGCAGTTCAACTAGCGGGAGAGGCTACAATGAGCAGTTCTTC.

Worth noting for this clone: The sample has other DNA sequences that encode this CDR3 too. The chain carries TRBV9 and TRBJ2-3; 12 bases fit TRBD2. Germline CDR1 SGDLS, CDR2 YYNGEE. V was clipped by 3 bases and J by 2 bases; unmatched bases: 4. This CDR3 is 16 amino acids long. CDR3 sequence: CASSAGTSGYTDTQYF. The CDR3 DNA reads TGTGCCAGCAGCGCCGGGACTAGCGGGTACACAGATACGCAGTATTTT.

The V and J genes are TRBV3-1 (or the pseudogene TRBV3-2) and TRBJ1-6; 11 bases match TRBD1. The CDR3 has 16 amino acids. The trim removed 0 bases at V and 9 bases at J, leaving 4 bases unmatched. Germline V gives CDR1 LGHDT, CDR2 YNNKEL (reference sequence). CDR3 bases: TGTGCCAGCAGCCAAGATAGGACAGGGGGCGGTTCACCCCTCCACTTT. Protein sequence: CASSQDRTGGGSPLHF.

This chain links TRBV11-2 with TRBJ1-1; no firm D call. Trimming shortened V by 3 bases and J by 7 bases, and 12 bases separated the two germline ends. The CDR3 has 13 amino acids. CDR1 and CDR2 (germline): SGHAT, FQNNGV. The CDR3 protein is CASSFAGNGEAFF. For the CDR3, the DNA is TGTGCCAGCAGCTTCGCGGGGAACGGTGAAGCTTTCTTT.

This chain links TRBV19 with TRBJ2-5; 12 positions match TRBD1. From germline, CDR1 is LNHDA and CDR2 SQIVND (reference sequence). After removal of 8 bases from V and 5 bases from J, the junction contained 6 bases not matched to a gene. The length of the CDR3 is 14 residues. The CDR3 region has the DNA TGTGCCAGTCGGGACAGGGGGCGCGGGGAGACCCAGTACTTC. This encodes CASRDRGRGETQYF.

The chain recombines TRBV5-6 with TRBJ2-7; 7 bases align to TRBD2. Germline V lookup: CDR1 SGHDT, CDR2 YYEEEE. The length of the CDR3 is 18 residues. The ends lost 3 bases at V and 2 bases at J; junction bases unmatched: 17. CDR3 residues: CASSSVTPIGGSPYEQYF. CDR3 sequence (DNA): TGTGCCAGCAGCTCAGTAACCCCGATCGGCGGGAGTCCCTACGAGCAGTACTTC.

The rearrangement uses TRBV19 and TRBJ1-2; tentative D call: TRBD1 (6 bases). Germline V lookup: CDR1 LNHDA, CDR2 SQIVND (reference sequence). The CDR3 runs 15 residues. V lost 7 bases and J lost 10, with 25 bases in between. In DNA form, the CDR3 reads TGTGCCAGTAATGATATGGTGGGGGCCAGGGTCGCCTACACCTTC. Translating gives CASNDMVGARVAYTF.

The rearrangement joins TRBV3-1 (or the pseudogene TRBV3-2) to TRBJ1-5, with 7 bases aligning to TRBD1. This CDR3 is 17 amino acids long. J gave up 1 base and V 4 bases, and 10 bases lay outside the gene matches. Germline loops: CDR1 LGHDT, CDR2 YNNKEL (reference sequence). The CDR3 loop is CASSLTLTGKSNQPQHF. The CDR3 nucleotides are TGTGCCAGCAGCCTGACCTTGACAGGGAAGAGCAATCAGCCCCAGCATTTT.

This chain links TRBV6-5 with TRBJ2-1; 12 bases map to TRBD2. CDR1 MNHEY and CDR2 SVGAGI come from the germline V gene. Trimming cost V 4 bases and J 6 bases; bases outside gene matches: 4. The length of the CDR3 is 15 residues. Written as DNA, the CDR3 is TGTGCCAGCAGTTTTTGGACTAGCGGGACCAATGAGCAGTTCTTC. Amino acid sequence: CASSFWTSGTNEQFF.

The CDR3 protein is CASSQKTGASYNEQFF. For the CDR3, the DNA is TGTGCCAGCAGCCAAAAAACAGGGGCCTCCTACAATGAGCAGTTCTTC. The chain is built from TRBV14 and TRBJ2-1; 7 nucleotides align to TRBD1. From germline, CDR1 is SGHDN and CDR2 FVKESK. V lost 2 bases to trimming and J lost 0 bases; unmatched junction nucleotides: 4. The CDR3 is made up of 16 amino acids.

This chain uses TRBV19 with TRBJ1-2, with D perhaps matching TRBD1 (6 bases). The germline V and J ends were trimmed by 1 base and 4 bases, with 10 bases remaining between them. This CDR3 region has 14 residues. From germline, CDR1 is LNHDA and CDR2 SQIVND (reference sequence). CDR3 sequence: CASSIGPGAYGYTF. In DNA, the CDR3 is TGTGCCAGTAGTATAGGGCCAGGGGCCTATGGCTACACCTTC.

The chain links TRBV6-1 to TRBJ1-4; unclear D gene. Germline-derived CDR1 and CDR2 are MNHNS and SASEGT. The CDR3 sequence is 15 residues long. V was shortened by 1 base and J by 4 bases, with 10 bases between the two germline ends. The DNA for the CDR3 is TGTGCCAGCAGTGAAGGGGAGACAAGTAATGAAAAACTGTTTTTT. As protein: CASSEGETSNEKLFF.

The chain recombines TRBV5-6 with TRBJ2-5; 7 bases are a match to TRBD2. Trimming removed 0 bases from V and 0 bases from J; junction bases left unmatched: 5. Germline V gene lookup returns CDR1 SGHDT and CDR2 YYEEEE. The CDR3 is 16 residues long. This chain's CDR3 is CASSLAAGDYQETQYF. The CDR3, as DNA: TGTGCCAGCAGCTTGGCGGCGGGAGATTACCAAGAGACCCAGTACTTC.